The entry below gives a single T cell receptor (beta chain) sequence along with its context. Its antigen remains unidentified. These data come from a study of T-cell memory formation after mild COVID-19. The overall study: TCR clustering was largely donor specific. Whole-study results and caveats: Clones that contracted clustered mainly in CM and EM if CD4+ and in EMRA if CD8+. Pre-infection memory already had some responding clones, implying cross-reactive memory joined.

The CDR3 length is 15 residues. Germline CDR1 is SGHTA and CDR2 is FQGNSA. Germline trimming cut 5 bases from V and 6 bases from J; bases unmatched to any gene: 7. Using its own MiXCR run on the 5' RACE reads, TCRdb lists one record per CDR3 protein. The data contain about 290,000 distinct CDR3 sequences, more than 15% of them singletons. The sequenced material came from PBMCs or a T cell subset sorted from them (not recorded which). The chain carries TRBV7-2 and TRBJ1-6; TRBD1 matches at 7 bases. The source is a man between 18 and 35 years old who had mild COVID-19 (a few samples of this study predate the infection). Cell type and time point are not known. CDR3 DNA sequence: TGTGCCAGCAGCCCCCGGCCAGGGGGTAATTCACCCCTCCACTTT. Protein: CASSPRPGGNSPLHF.